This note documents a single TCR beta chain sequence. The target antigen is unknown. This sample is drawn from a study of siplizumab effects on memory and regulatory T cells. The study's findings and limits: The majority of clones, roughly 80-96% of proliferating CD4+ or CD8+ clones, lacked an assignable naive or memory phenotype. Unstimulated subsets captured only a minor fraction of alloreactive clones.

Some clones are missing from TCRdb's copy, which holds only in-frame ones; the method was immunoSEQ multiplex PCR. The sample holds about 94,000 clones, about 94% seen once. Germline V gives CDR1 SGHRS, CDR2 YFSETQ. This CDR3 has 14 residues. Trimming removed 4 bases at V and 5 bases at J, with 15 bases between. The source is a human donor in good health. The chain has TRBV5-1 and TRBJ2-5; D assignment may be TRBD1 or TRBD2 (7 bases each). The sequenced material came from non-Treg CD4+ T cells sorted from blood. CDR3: CASSPSQGGETQYF. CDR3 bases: TGCGCCAGCAGCCCAAGCCAGGGGGGGGAGACCCAGTACTTC.